Below, 30 T cell receptor beta chains from the same sample are listed, as sequenced in a study of blood T cell repertoires in COVID-19. Measured with immunoSEQ multiplex PCR; TCRdb has only the in-frame clones, and not every one. The table includes about 240,000 clones, approximately 90% detected once. The sequenced sample consisted of PBMCs or T cells enriched from blood (not recorded which). Receptor source: a man aged 35 to 55 who had recovered from COVID-19.

The rearrangement joins TRBV5-1 to TRBJ2-7; tentatively, D is TRBD1 (6 bases). CDR3 length: 13 residues. From germline, CDR1 is SGHRS and CDR2 YFSETQ. Trimming removed 5 bases at V and 5 bases at J, with 14 bases between. The CDR3 coding sequence is TGCGCCAGCAGGTCGACAGGCGGCCACGAGCAGTACTTC. Residues: CASRSTGGHEQYF.

J is TRBJ1-5 and V is TRBV2; TRBD1 aligns across 9 bases. The CDR3 has 14 residues. The V gene end was trimmed by 4 bases and the J gene end by 7 bases; junction bases not matched to a gene: 5. CDR1 is SNHLY and CDR2 is FYNNEI in the germline V gene. The CDR3 protein is CASSAQGAEQPQHF. The CDR3 bases are TGTGCCAGCAGTGCACAGGGGGCAGAACAGCCCCAGCATTTT.

Notes on this clone: The same CDR3 can be traced to other DNA sequences in this sample. DNA of the CDR3: TGCGCCAGCAGACAGGGTCTGAACACTGAAGCTTTCTTT. Translating it yields CASRQGLNTEAFF. The genes are TRBV10-1 and TRBJ1-1, with D perhaps TRBD1 (6 bases). Germline V gene data show CDR1 as WNHNN and CDR2 as SYGVQD (reference sequence). Between the trimmed V and J ends, which lost 6 bases and 0 bases, there was a span of 8 bases. This CDR3 is 13 amino acids long.

The chain recombines TRBV24-1 with TRBJ2-1, with TRBD2 matching over 8 bases. Germline lookup yields CDR1 KGHDR and CDR2 SFDVKD. Losses at the gene ends were 9 bases for V and 4 bases for J; bases not matched to a gene: 13. The CDR3 extends over 16 amino acids. The CDR3 DNA sequence: TGTGCCACCTCTTCAGCGGGGGTCCCCCCGTACAATGAGCAGTTCTTC. This encodes CATSSAGVPPYNEQFF.

The chain carries TRBV10-3 and TRBJ1-2; possible D gene TRBD1, 5 bases. CDR1 is ENHRY and CDR2 is SYGVKD in the germline V gene. The CDR3 has 15 amino acids. V lost 4 bases and J 2 bases, leaving 14 bases between the germline ends. The CDR3 reads CAISAGQGTNYGYTF. For the CDR3, the DNA is TGTGCCATCAGTGCCGGCCAGGGCACCAACTATGGCTACACCTTC.

At least ten counts were recorded for this clone. The gene calls are TRBV11-2 and TRBJ2-1; 11 bases are a match to TRBD2. Germline V lookup: CDR1 SGHAT, CDR2 FQNNGV. J was trimmed by 8 bases and V by 5 bases; bases with no gene match: 11. The CDR3 is made up of 16 amino acids. This chain's CDR3 is CASSPGTSGNWDEQFF. In DNA form, the CDR3 reads TGTGCCAGCAGCCCCGGGACTAGCGGCAACTGGGATGAGCAGTTCTTC.

A few counts support this clone. The gene calls are TRBV9 and TRBJ2-7, with D perhaps matching TRBD1 (5 bases). With 0 bases removed from V and 4 bases from J, the gap between germline ends came to 11 bases. In germline, CDR1 is SGDLS, CDR2 YYNGEE. The CDR3 has 14 residues. As DNA, the CDR3 is TGTGCCAGCAGCGTAGGGGCAGGGTGGTACGAGCAGTACTTC. Translated, it gives CASSVGAGWYEQYF.

This chain uses TRBV27 with TRBJ2-1; TRBD1 might be the D (8 bases). Deletions cut 11 bases from V and 4 bases from J, with 12 bases between. The CDR3 sequence is 12 residues long. Germline-derived CDR1 and CDR2 are MNHEY and SMNVEV (reference sequence). The CDR3: CAAGDRYNEQFF. The DNA for the CDR3 is TGTGCCGCGGGGGACAGGTACAATGAGCAGTTCTTC.

The V and J genes are TRBV4-1 and TRBJ2-7; TRBD1 aligns across 9 bases. From germline, CDR1 is MGHRA and CDR2 YSYEKL. The junction had 7 bases not matched to a gene; V was cut back by 4 bases and J by 3 bases. The CDR3 loop spans 15 amino acids. CDR3 nucleotide sequence: TGCGCCAGCAGCCCGCCGGGACAGGGACGCTACGAGCAGTACTTC. Protein sequence: CASSPPGQGRYEQYF.

V is TRBV28 and J is TRBJ2-1; possibly TRBD2 for D (5 bases). V shed 4 bases and J shed 13 bases, with 14 bases lying between them. The length of the CDR3 is 12 residues. Germline V gene sequence: CDR1 MDHEN, CDR2 SYDVKM. CDR3 DNA: TGTGCCAGCAGTTCCACTAGTCCGGCCCAGTTCTTC. Translating gives CASSSTSPAQFF.

The chain combines TRBV3-1 (or the pseudogene TRBV3-2) with TRBJ2-1; D is perhaps TRBD1 (6 bases). Trimming shortened V by 0 bases and J by 7 bases, and 13 bases separated the two germline ends. CDR1 and CDR2 (germline): LGHDT, YNNKEL (reference sequence). CDR3 length: 15 residues. The CDR3 spells CASSQDSNRVNEQFF. The DNA for the CDR3 is TGTGCCAGCAGCCAAGATAGTAACAGGGTGAATGAGCAGTTCTTC.

This clone showed up just a few times. This chain uses TRBV5-6 with TRBJ2-1; D gene ambiguous. CDR3 size: 11 residues. Germline V lookup: CDR1 SGHDT, CDR2 YYEEEE. The V end was cut by 0 bases, the J end by 12 bases, with 7 bases between. This chain's CDR3 is CASSLDSGQFF. DNA of the CDR3: TGTGCCAGCAGCTTGGACTCCGGGCAGTTCTTC.

The DNA for the CDR3 is TGTGCCAGCATACGGGGGGATACGCAGTATTTT. This encodes CASIRGDTQYF. The J gene is TRBJ2-3, the V gene TRBV3-1 (or the pseudogene TRBV3-2); tentative D call: TRBD2 (6 bases). Trimming took 7 bases from V and 6 from J, leaving 8 bases between them. Per the germline V gene, CDR1 is LGHDT and CDR2 is YNNKEL (reference sequence). The CDR3 contains 11 residues.

This CDR3 reads CASRQGDEQYF. DNA of the CDR3: TGCGCCAGCAGACAGGGCGACGAGCAGTACTTC. The chain combines TRBV5-1 with TRBJ2-7; TRBD1 might be the D (6 bases). Germline CDR1 SGHRS, CDR2 YFSETQ. This CDR3 region has 11 residues. With 5 bases removed from V and 5 bases from J, the gap between germline ends came to 8 bases.

V and J are TRBV27 and TRBJ2-7; tentatively, D is TRBD1 (6 bases). Between the trimmed V and J ends, which lost 5 bases and 6 bases, there was a span of 20 bases. CDR3 length: 15 amino acids. Germline V gene data show CDR1 as MNHEY and CDR2 as SMNVEV (reference sequence). Here the CDR3 reads CASSPLVGASLEQYF. The CDR3 nucleotides read TGTGCCAGCAGTCCCCTCGTGGGGGCTTCCCTCGAGCAGTACTTC.

The chain recombines TRBV7-8 with TRBJ2-1, with 10 bases identical to TRBD2. The trim removed 3 bases at V and 0 bases at J, leaving 11 bases unmatched. This CDR3 spans 19 amino acids. Looked up from germline, CDR1 is SGHVS and CDR2 is FQNEAQ. This CDR3 reads CASSLVFLAGESSYNEQFF. The DNA for the CDR3 is TGTGCCAGCAGCTTGGTTTTCCTAGCGGGAGAGAGCTCCTACAATGAGCAGTTCTTC. Filled out from reference TRBV7-8 and TRBJ2-1, the complete variable domain reads GAGVSQSPRYKVAKRGQDVALRCDPISGHVSLFWYQQALGQGPEFLTYFQNEAQLDKSGLPSDRFFAERPEGSVSTLKIQRTQQEDSAVYLCASSLVFLAGESSYNEQFFGPGTRLTVL.

This clone was recorded only once. The CDR3 sequence: CASSLGSDRGRRITNEKLFF. The CDR3 coding sequence is TGTGCCAGCAGCTTGGGATCGGACAGGGGGCGGAGGATTACTAATGAAAAACTGTTTTTT. The chain is built from TRBV11-3 and TRBJ1-4, with 11 bases aligning to TRBD1. Looked up from germline, CDR1 is SGHNT and CDR2 is YENEEA. The V and J ends lost 3 bases and 2 bases, in that order; junction bases with no gene match: 14. CDR3 size: 20 residues. Full variable domain (missing parts from reference TRBV11-3 and TRBJ1-4): EAGVVQSPRYKIIEKKQPVAFWCNPISGHNTLYWYLQNLGQGPELLIRYENEEAVDDSQLPKDRFSAERLKGVDSTLKIQPAELGDSAVYLCASSLGSDRGRRITNEKLFFGSGTQLSVL.

This chain uses TRBV27 with TRBJ1-4, with 9 bases fitting TRBD1. CDR3 length equals 14 residues. Germline-derived CDR1 and CDR2 are MNHEY and SMNVEV (reference sequence). Germline trimming cut 3 bases from V and 7 bases from J; bases unmatched to any gene: 3. CDR3 sequence: CASSFGDRAEKLFF. The CDR3 nucleotides read TGTGCCAGCAGTTTTGGGGACAGGGCTGAAAAACTGTTTTTT.

The chain combines TRBV29-1 with TRBJ1-2, with D tentatively TRBD1 (5 bases). V lost 4 bases and J lost 3, with 15 bases in between. The CDR3 contains 14 residues. Germline assignment: CDR1 SQVTM and CDR2 ANQGSEA. DNA of the CDR3: TGCAGCGTTGTGAATTGGCAGGGCGACTATGGCTACACCTTC. It yields the protein CSVVNWQGDYGYTF.

The chain's CDR3 is CASSGQGAPNYGYTF. Here the CDR3 DNA reads TGTGCCAGCAGCGGACAGGGTGCCCCGAACTATGGCTACACCTTC. The chain recombines TRBV25-1 with TRBJ1-2; 8 bases line up with TRBD1. CDR3 length: 15 residues. Germline V gene sequence: CDR1 MGHDK, CDR2 SYGVNS. V was pared by 6 bases and J by 2 bases, with 8 bases of the junction left unmatched.

The CDR3 reads CASSLFQATTGELFF. The CDR3 nucleotides are TGTGCCAGCAGCTTGTTCCAAGCTACCACCGGGGAGCTGTTTTTT. The gene calls are TRBV5-6 and TRBJ2-2; D not certain. The CDR3 loop spans 15 amino acids. Trimming stripped 1 base from V and 4 bases from J, with 11 bases between. Germline V gives CDR1 SGHDT, CDR2 YYEEEE. Filled out from reference TRBV5-6 and TRBJ2-2, the complete variable domain reads DAGVTQSPTHLIKTRGQQVTLRCSPKSGHDTVSWYQQALGQGPQFIFQYYEEEERQRGNFPDRFSGHQFPNYSSELNVNALLLGDSALYLCASSLFQATTGELFFGEGSRLTVL.

With regard to this clone: One junction end does not reproduce the germline sequence, and a read error may be involved. The chain uses TRBV6-1 and TRBJ1-1; D unclear. The CDR3 runs 12 residues. CDR1 MNHNS and CDR2 SASEGT come from the germline V gene. In DNA form, the CDR3 reads TGTGCCAGCCGTGAGGGCGACACTGAAGCTTTCTTT. It encodes CASREGDTEAFF.

This clone came up once. The rearrangement uses TRBV28 and TRBJ1-5, with D hard to call. This CDR3 spans 13 amino acids. Germline V gene data show CDR1 as MDHEN and CDR2 as SYDVKM. The V gene lost 7 bases and the J gene lost 5 bases, with 12 bases spanning the gap. CDR3 coding DNA: TGTGCCAGCACGTACGGTCCGGATCAGCCCCAGCATTTT. This encodes CASTYGPDQPQHF.

CDR3 loop: CASSYNAGSAEKLFF. The CDR3 DNA follows: TGTGCCAGCAGTTACAATGCGGGGAGCGCCGAAAAACTGTTTTTT. V is TRBV6-5 and J is TRBJ1-4, with D unresolved. The CDR3 length is 15 residues. Germline V gene sequence: CDR1 MNHEY, CDR2 SVGAGI. The V gene lost 2 bases and the J gene lost 8 bases, with 15 bases spanning the gap.

The chain uses TRBV5-1 and TRBJ2-3; D may be TRBD2 (5 bases). Trimming removed 6 bases from V and 5 bases from J, with 19 bases in between. Germline lookup yields CDR1 SGHRS and CDR2 YFSETQ. The CDR3 is 15 amino acids. The CDR3 region is CASNTPEALGDTQYF. The CDR3 DNA is TGCGCCAGCAACACACCGGAGGCGCTCGGAGATACGCAGTATTTT.

The chain employs TRBV7-9 and TRBJ1-2; the D is unclear. This CDR3 has 12 residues. From germline, CDR1 is SEHNR and CDR2 FQNEAQ (reference sequence). The ends were cut back, 1 base at V and 4 bases at J, with 4 bases in the middle. The CDR3 sequence is CASSLDTYGYTF. The CDR3 DNA reads TGTGCCAGCAGCTTAGACACCTATGGCTACACCTTC. Full variable domain (remainder filled in from reference TRBV7-9 and TRBJ1-2): DTGVSQNPRHKITKRGQNVTFRCDPISEHNRLYWYRQTLGQGPEFLTYFQNEAQLEKSRLLSDRFSAERPKGSFSTLEIQRTEQGDSAMYLCASSLDTYGYTFGSGTRLTVV.

V and J are TRBV11-2 and TRBJ1-3, with no clear D. Germline V gene lookup returns CDR1 SGHAT and CDR2 FQNNGV. This CDR3 is 11 amino acids long. Trimming took 7 bases from V and 4 from J, leaving 5 bases between them. The CDR3 DNA follows: TGTGCCAGCACCCAGGGAAACACCATATATTTT. Its translation is CASTQGNTIYF. The variable domain in full, completed from reference TRBV11-2 and TRBJ1-3, reads EAGVAQSPRYKIIEKRQSVAFWCNPISGHATLYWYQQILGQGPKLLIQFQNNGVVDDSQLPKDRFSAERLKGVDSTLKIQPAKLEDSAVYLCASTQGNTIYFGEGSWLTVV.

The V and J genes are TRBV7-2 and TRBJ1-2, with TRBD1 identical over 9 bases. The CDR3 length is 16 residues. In germline, CDR1 is SGHTA, CDR2 FQGNSA. The V gene end was trimmed by 3 bases and the J gene end by 5 bases; junction bases not matched to a gene: 10. CDR3 in DNA: TGTGCCAGCAGCTTGGGGAGGACAGGGGATCTTTATGGCTACACCTTC. Translated, it gives CASSLGRTGDLYGYTF.

This rearrangement joins TRBV27 to TRBJ1-2; D gene uncertain. CDR1 and CDR2 (germline): MNHEY, SMNVEV (reference sequence). The CDR3 spans 16 residues. Trimming left V 5 bases short and J 0 bases short, with 16 bases between. This chain's CDR3 is CASSRERRDTNYGYTF. The CDR3 DNA follows: TGTGCCAGCAGTAGAGAGAGGAGGGATACTAACTATGGCTACACCTTC.

This sequence joins TRBV7-9 and TRBJ2-1; tentative D call: TRBD1 (6 bases). The V gene's germline CDR1 is SEHNR and CDR2 FQNEAQ (reference sequence). Trimming removed 5 bases from V and 5 bases from J, with 13 bases in between. This CDR3 is built from 14 residues. CDR3 sequence (DNA): TGTGCCAGCAGCATGGGGACACCCCACAATGAGCAGTTCTTC. It codes for CASSMGTPHNEQFF.